This TCR delta chain was identified during a study of gamma-delta T cells after stem cell transplantation. TCRdb reanalysed the RT-PCR reads with CATT. The sample lists 1,800 or so delta-chain clones, 0.3% to 0.35% seen once, with about 19% in the top ten. CDR3 size: 18 residues. Germline V gives CDR1 GEAIGNYY, CDR2 EKD. A remark on this clone: TCRdb assigns this DNA the protein of a much larger clone, which departs from its translation at residue 16; this likely reflects a read error, and the protein shown comes from translating the DNA.

The sample consisted of gamma-delta T cells. The chain has TRDV2 and TRDJ3; possibly TRDD3 for D (6 bases). The TCR sequence derives from a human donor. It is not recorded whose cells these are; they may come from a transplant donor. For the CDR3, the DNA is TGTGCCTGTGACACCGGGGGAGCGCATTCCTGGGACACCCGACAGAAGTTTTTC. The encoded protein is CACDTGGAHSWDTRQKFF.